Presented here are 27 T cell receptor beta chains from one specimen sequenced in a study of prognosis after radiotherapy for stage I lung cancer. TCR beta CDR3 was amplified from genomic DNA by two-round multiplex PCR. The first PCR round targeted every TRBV and TRBJ gene with specific primers. TCRdb redid the calling of the multiplex PCR reads with MiXCR, one entry per CDR3 protein. The data show under 75,000 distinct CDR3 sequences, with roughly 29% seen just once and 6% to 9% held by the top ten. The sequencing used PBMCs, collected before or after stereotactic body radiation therapy (not recorded which). Receptors originate from a donor of 50 years or more with non-small cell lung cancer.

A remark on this clonotype: A far more abundant clone sits one base away, making this likely a read error. The chain uses TRBV11-1 and TRBJ2-1; either TRBD1 or TRBD2 may supply D (5 bases each). Trimming left V 10 bases short and J 10 bases short, with 20 bases between. The length of the CDR3 is 13 residues. The germline V gene has CDR1 SGHAT and CDR2 FQDESV (reference sequence). This CDR3 reads CATSRDGRYEQFF. The CDR3 nucleotides read TGTGCCACATCCCGGGACGGGCGCTACGAGCAGTTCTTC.

This clonotype has a count of ten or more. The chain is built from TRBV7-3 and TRBJ2-5, with TRBD1 as a possible D gene (7 bases). CDR3 length: 15 amino acids. The V gene's germline CDR1 is SGHTA and CDR2 FQGTGA. Trimming left V 5 bases short and J 4 bases short, with 17 bases between. The CDR3 DNA sequence: TGTGCCAGCAGCCTCTCCGGGACAGCGGGAGAGACCCAGTACTTC. Translated, it gives CASSLSGTAGETQYF. Looking up the rest from reference TRBV7-3 and TRBJ2-5 gives the full variable domain: GAGVSQTPSNKVTEKGKYVELRCDPISGHTALYWYRQSLGQGPEFLIYFQGTGAADDSGLPNDRFFAVRPEGSVSTLKIQRTERGDSAVYLCASSLSGTAGETQYFGPGTRLLVL.

With respect to this clonotype: This likely stems from a read error, as it lies one base from a far larger clone. The V call is TRBV6-2 or TRBV6-3, the J call TRBJ1-2; D unresolved. Trimming took off 8 bases at V and 10 bases at J, with 17 bases between the two ends. Germline assignment: CDR1 MNHEY and CDR2 SVGEGT. The CDR3 is 12 residues long. Written as DNA, the CDR3 is TGTGCCAGCGGAAAGCGTCCAAATGTCTACACCTTC. This translates into CASGKRPNVYTF.

This clonotype was recorded many times. The chain employs TRBV18 and TRBJ1-2, with D maybe TRBD1 (6 bases). Trimming took 2 bases from V and 2 from J, leaving 12 bases between them. There are 15 residues in the CDR3. Germline V lookup: CDR1 KGHSH, CDR2 LQKENI. The CDR3 loop is CASSPKGQGNYGYTF. The DNA of the CDR3 is TGTGCCAGCTCACCAAAGGGGCAGGGGAACTATGGCTACACCTTC.

The chain employs TRBV5-4 and TRBJ1-1; D gene ambiguous. Germline V gene lookup returns CDR1 SGHNT and CDR2 YYREEE (reference sequence). Trimming pared 2 bases from V and 8 bases from J, leaving 7 bases between. There are 11 residues in the CDR3. The CDR3 sequence: CASSFEQEAFF. The CDR3 DNA reads TGTGCCAGCAGCTTCGAACAAGAAGCTTTCTTT. The entire variable domain, with the rest obtained from reference TRBV5-4 and TRBJ1-1, is as follows: ETGVTQSPTHLIKTRGQQVTLRCSSQSGHNTVSWYQQALGQGPQFIFQYYREEENGRGNFPPRFSGLQFPNYSSELNVNALELDDSALYLCASSFEQEAFFGQGTRLTVV.

This clonotype was detected only once. The V and J genes are TRBV6-2 or TRBV6-3 and TRBJ1-4, with D tentatively TRBD1 (6 bases). Germline V CDR1 and CDR2: MNHEY, SVGEGT. The ends were cut back, 5 bases at V and 0 bases at J, with 13 bases in the middle. CDR3 length: 16 residues. CDR3 in DNA: TGTGCCAGCAGTGCCCGCGGGGGGCCAACTAATGAAAAACTGTTTTTT. Translated, it gives CASSARGGPTNEKLFF.

This clonotype was seen at least ten times. V is TRBV7-2 and J is TRBJ2-1; tentative D call: TRBD2 (6 bases). Germline V gene lookup returns CDR1 SGHTA and CDR2 FQGNSA. There are 16 residues in the CDR3. V lost 6 bases and J lost 5, with 20 bases in between. This chain's CDR3 is CASRDPTRGRDNEQFF. The CDR3, as DNA: TGTGCCAGCAGGGATCCCACGCGGGGCCGGGACAATGAGCAGTTCTTC.

This clonotype has ten or more counts. This sequence joins TRBV6-4 and TRBJ1-1; D ambiguous. The V and J ends lost 4 bases and 1 base respectively, with 7 bases between them. The CDR3 runs to 13 residues. The germline gives CDR1 MRHNA, CDR2 SNTAGT. Here the CDR3 reads CASSVQSNTEAFF. Here the CDR3 DNA reads TGTGCCAGCAGTGTACAATCGAACACTGAAGCTTTCTTT.

Comments on this clonotype: A far larger clone is off by one base, so a read error is likely. The rearrangement links TRBV7-2 to TRBJ2-2; D ambiguous. This CDR3 has 12 residues. Germline V lookup: CDR1 SGHTA, CDR2 FQGNSA. CDR3 sequence (DNA): TGTGCCTGCAGCCCGATACTCGGGGAGCTGTTTTTT. Its translation is CACSPILGELFF.

This clonotype was seen many times. The chain is built from TRBV20-1 and TRBJ2-3; 8 nucleotides align to TRBD2. Germline assignment: CDR1 DFQATT and CDR2 SNEGSKA (reference sequence). With 6 bases clipped from V and 0 bases from J, the junction kept 5 bases outside the gene matches. The CDR3 sequence is 14 residues long. Here the CDR3 reads CSAPSGSSTDTQYF. Here the CDR3 DNA reads TGCAGTGCCCCTAGCGGGTCTAGCACAGATACGCAGTATTTT.

Many counts were recorded for this clonotype. CDR3 sequence reads: CASRRAEGQGIDEQYF. The CDR3 DNA reads TGTGCCAGCAGACGAGCGGAGGGACAGGGGATCGACGAGCAGTACTTC. The chain uses TRBV7-3 and TRBJ2-7; 10 nucleotides match TRBD1. The germline V gene has CDR1 SGHTA and CDR2 FQGTGA. The CDR3 sequence is 16 residues long. Germline trimming cut 6 bases from V and 5 bases from J; bases unmatched to any gene: 13. Complete variable domain (other parts from reference TRBV7-3 and TRBJ2-7): GAGVSQTPSNKVTEKGKYVELRCDPISGHTALYWYRQSLGQGPEFLIYFQGTGAADDSGLPNDRFFAVRPEGSVSTLKIQRTERGDSAVYLCASRRAEGQGIDEQYFGPGTRLTVT.

About this clonotype itself: The junction departs from the called germline gene at one end, perhaps through a read error. The chain couples TRBV19 to TRBJ2-1, with D hard to call. Germline loops: CDR1 LNHDA, CDR2 SQIVND (reference sequence). The CDR3 totals 16 residues. The DNA of the CDR3 is TGTGTCAGTAGTATAGATCACCCCGCAGGATGTCGGGAGCAGTTCTTC. It specifies CVSSIDHPAGCREQFF.

The table lists this clonotype with a count of one. The junction does not match germline at one end; this may be a read error. The V gene is TRBV6-5, the J gene TRBJ2-3; D call uncertain. The CDR3 loop spans 14 amino acids. Germline V gene lookup returns CDR1 MNHEY and CDR2 SVGAGI. The CDR3 loop is CASSYGESTDTRYF. The CDR3 nucleotides read TGTGCCAGTAGTTACGGTGAGAGCACAGATACGCGGTATTTT.

This clonotype was observed at least ten times. This chain uses TRBV15 with TRBJ1-5, with D hard to call. The CDR3 contains 13 residues. Trimming stripped 1 base from V and 4 bases from J, with 5 bases between. Germline CDR1 and CDR2: LNHNV and YYDKDF (reference sequence). The CDR3 nucleotides are TGTGCCACCAGCAGAGTAGGGAATCAGCCCCAGCATTTT. This encodes CATSRVGNQPQHF. Full variable domain (remainder filled in from reference TRBV15 and TRBJ1-5): DAMVIQNPRYQVTQFGKPVTLSCSQTLNHNVMYWYQQKSSQAPKLLFHYYDKDFNNEADTPDNFQSRRPNTSFCFLDIRSPGLGDTAMYLCATSRVGNQPQHFGDGTRLSIL.

Notes on this clonotype: A much larger clone sits a single nucleotide away, making a read error possible. The chain recombines TRBV7-7 with TRBJ2-5; TRBD2 matches at 7 bases. The CDR3 is made up of 13 amino acids. CDR1 SSHAT and CDR2 FNYEAQ come from the germline V gene (reference sequence). In DNA form, the CDR3 reads TGTTCTAGCAGCCCCTCGGGAGGAGAGACCCAGTACTTC. Its protein product is CSSSPSGGETQYF.

This clonotype was recorded many times. The J gene is TRBJ2-3, the V gene TRBV6-2 or TRBV6-3, with D hard to call. The germline V gene encodes CDR1 MNHEY and CDR2 SVGEGT. Trimming shortened V by 6 bases and J by 0 bases, and 13 bases separated the two germline ends. This CDR3 has 15 amino acids. DNA of the CDR3: TGTGCCAGCAGCGAGGCAGGCCCTAGCACAGATACGCAGTATTTT. As protein: CASSEAGPSTDTQYF.

This clonotype was seen many times. The chain couples TRBV7-2 to TRBJ1-4; 8 nucleotides agree with TRBD1. This CDR3 has 14 amino acids. The germline V gene has CDR1 SGHTA and CDR2 FQGNSA. After removal of 2 bases from V and 8 bases from J, the junction contained 4 bases not matched to a gene. The CDR3 bases are TGTGCCAGCAGCTTAATGAGGACAGGGGAAAAACTGTTTTTT. This translates into CASSLMRTGEKLFF.

This clonotype occurred a few times. The chain uses TRBV18 and TRBJ1-1; D possibly corresponds to TRBD1 (5 bases). CDR1 is KGHSH, CDR2 LQKENI, per germline. The CDR3 length is 12 residues. The V end was cut by 6 bases, the J end by 9 bases, with 14 bases between. This CDR3 reads CASSQGREKAFF. As DNA, the CDR3 is TGTGCCAGCTCCCAGGGCCGGGAGAAAGCTTTCTTT.

This clonotype has at least ten counts. The chain joins TRBV19 to TRBJ2-2, with 7 nucleotides matching TRBD1. CDR3 length: 15 residues. The V segment lost 6 bases and the J segment 6 bases; nucleotides outside the gene matches: 10. CDR1 is LNHDA, CDR2 SQIVND, per germline (reference sequence). The CDR3 region is CASRSSHRGAGELFF. DNA for the CDR3: TGTGCCAGTAGATCGTCCCACAGGGGTGCCGGGGAGCTGTTTTTT.

The gene calls are TRBV9 and TRBJ1-5; a weak D match, TRBD1 (6 bases). The CDR3 consists of 13 residues. Trimming cost V 2 bases and J 12 bases, with 15 bases left between them. Looked up from germline, CDR1 is SGDLS and CDR2 is YYNGEE. CDR3 nucleotides: TGTGCCAGCAGCGTGGGGGACAACTTCGACCAGCATTTT. It is translated as CASSVGDNFDQHF.

Regarding this clonotype: A read error may explain this, as a much larger clone is one base away. This chain uses TRBV7-3 with TRBJ2-1; 8 positions match TRBD2. The ends lost 2 bases at V and 9 bases at J; junction bases unmatched: 9. The CDR3 sequence is 15 residues long. Per the germline V gene, CDR1 is SGHTA and CDR2 is FQGTGA. CDR3 region: CASSLGQAGVGEQFF. CDR3 in DNA: TGTGCCAGCAGCTTAGGTCAAGCGGGGGTGGGTGAGCAGTTCTTC.

This clonotype is judged medium-sized. The rearrangement uses TRBV27 and TRBJ1-6; D is undetermined. The CDR3 extends over 10 amino acids. Looked up from germline, CDR1 is MNHEY and CDR2 is SMNVEV (reference sequence). The chain's CDR3 is CANLEAPLHF. In nucleotides, the CDR3 is TGTGCAAACCTGGAGGCACCCCTCCACTTT.

The chain recombines TRBV7-9 with TRBJ2-3, with TRBD2 identical over 10 bases. Germline CDR1 is SEHNR and CDR2 is FQNEAQ (reference sequence). The CDR3 loop spans 18 amino acids. Trimming cost V 5 bases and J 1 base; bases outside gene matches: 12. The CDR3 reads CASSPFGGLAGGTDTQYF. As DNA, the CDR3 is TGTGCCAGCAGCCCCTTCGGAGGGCTAGCGGGGGGCACAGATACGCAGTATTTT. The full variable domain, with the rest looked up from reference TRBV7-9 and TRBJ2-3, is DTGVSQNPRHKITKRGQNVTFRCDPISEHNRLYWYRQTLGQGPEFLTYFQNEAQLEKSRLLSDRFSAERPKGSFSTLEIQRTEQGDSAMYLCASSPFGGLAGGTDTQYFGPGTRLTVL.

At least ten counts were recorded for this clonotype. The J gene is TRBJ1-4, the V gene TRBV7-6; no definite D call. Germline CDR1 reads SGHVS; CDR2 reads FNYEAQ. V lost 2 bases and J lost 7, with 14 bases in between. The length of the CDR3 is 15 residues. As DNA, the CDR3 is TGTGCCAGCAGCTTATCAGGCTCCCTAATTGAAAAACTGTTTTTT. Amino acid sequence: CASSLSGSLIEKLFF.

The chain recombines TRBV12-3 or TRBV12-4 with TRBJ2-7, with D possibly matching TRBD1 (6 bases). The CDR3 consists of 16 residues. Between the trimmed V and J ends, which lost 5 bases and 5 bases, there was a span of 22 bases. In DNA form, the CDR3 reads TGTGCCAGCAGTACCCGCTATGGGCAGGGGCTCCACGAGCAGTACTTC. It translates to CASSTRYGQGLHEQYF.

Within the sample, this clonotype is medium-sized. V gene TRBV6-1 combines with J gene TRBJ1-6; D uncertain. This CDR3 has 14 amino acids. Per germline, CDR1 MNHNS and CDR2 SASEGT. V shed 4 bases and J shed 14 bases, with 18 bases lying between them. The CDR3 nucleotides read TGTGCCAGCAGTGGTGGGAAGGGTCTTAGGACCCTCCACTTT. Protein product: CASSGGKGLRTLHF.

As concerns this clonotype: At one end the junction does not follow the germline gene, possibly because of a read error. V usage is TRBV20-1 and J usage is TRBJ1-4; the D is unclear. CDR1 and CDR2 from the germline V gene are DFQATT and SNEGSKA (reference sequence). The CDR3 has 14 residues. The CDR3 DNA follows: TGCAGGGCTAGACAAGCGGCGCATAATGAAAAACTGTTTTTT. It encodes CRARQAAHNEKLFF.